This T cell receptor (beta chain) was profiled in a study of blood T cell repertoires in COVID-19. Overall study context: COVID-19 samples, acute and convalescent, were from the United States, Italy and Spain.

Participants classified as exposed had met a COVID-19 case within 2 weeks before study entry. Authors' processing steps: Amplifying reference gene primers gave estimates of nucleated cell counts. Profiling relied on immunoSEQ multiplex PCR, and the TCRdb table lists in-frame clones only, not all of them. V, J and clone size were drawn from that table, and D and trimming were deduced from the DNA. The sample lists about 320,000 clones, 85% occurring once. This TCR came from a woman in her twenties or thirties who had been exposed to COVID-19. The material sequenced was PBMCs or T cells enriched from blood (not recorded which).

CDR3: CASSYGQGLYNEQFF. The CDR3 DNA sequence: TGTGCCAGCAGTTACGGACAGGGACTCTACAATGAGCAGTTCTTC. The chain uses TRBV6-2 or TRBV6-3 and TRBJ2-1; 8 bases align to TRBD1. Germline CDR1 is MNHEY and CDR2 is SVGEGT. The CDR3 loop spans 15 amino acids. V gave up 2 bases and J gave up 3 bases; unmatched junction bases: 3.